This T cell receptor (beta chain) was sequenced in a study of T-cell reconstitution after alpha-beta-depleted transplantation in children. Preparation of the TCRbeta library was carried out with unique molecular identifiers. TCRdb itself ran the PCR reads through MiXCR, one entry per CDR3 protein. The profile shows 600,000 to 700,000 distinct CDR3 sequences, roughly 13% of them singletons. Germline CDR1 and CDR2: SGHRS and YFSETQ. V gave up 5 bases and J gave up 9 bases, with 21 bases separating them. The CDR3 runs to 15 residues. As concerns this clonotype: Its target is not known.

General study results and limits: Reports say that about two months after transplant, the alpha-beta T cells came out of several hundred graft clones that had expanded. There were some patients whose high TCRbeta diversity at day 60 came from surviving recipient T cells and thymic progenitors. Fresh T-cell production supplied most of the T-cell counts and diversity seen one year after transplant.

This TCR derives from a girl aged 2 to 10 with congenital amegakaryocytic thrombocytopenia, due to receive a stem cell transplant. The sequences come from PBMCs, collected before TCRalphabeta/CD19-depleted stem cell transplant. The chain carries TRBV5-1 and TRBJ2-1; no reliable D call. Here the CDR3 DNA reads TGCGCCAGCAGGTCAAATACCGGGTTCCTCAGTGAGCAGTTCTTC. Protein product: CASRSNTGFLSEQFF.